The 2 T cell receptor beta chains in this list originate from one sample, sequenced in a study of T cells in women clearing cervical HPV infection (dated by TCRdb to the late 2010s). Libraries were built with the immunoSEQ multiplex PCR assay. TCRdb re-hosts the immuneACCESS table, in-frame sequences only. Its copies lack some clones; in the studies checked, an unresolved V gene accounts for under half of them, and the cause for the rest is not known. The sample has fewer than 35,000 clones on record. Together, the top ten hold 2.5% to 3.5% of the sample. Sequenced input: blood buffy coat. The receptors come from a woman aged 18-70 years with a cervical HPV16 infection that either progressed to CIN3+ or cleared (not recorded which).

Notes on this clone: The observed sequence ends 3 residues before the CDR3 terminus, with the missing tail filled in from the germline J gene. The chain is built from TRBV5-4 and TRBJ1-4; perhaps TRBD1 as D (5 bases). The CDR3 covers 16 residues. The germline V gene has CDR1 SGHNT and CDR2 YYREEE (reference sequence). The CDR3 loop reads CASSLDFVGGANVLFF. The sequenced part of the CDR3 DNA is TGTGCCAGCAGCTTAGATTTCGTTGGCGGGGCCAACGTA. Full variable domain (remainder filled in from reference TRBV5-4 and TRBJ1-4): ETGVTQSPTHLIKTRGQQVTLRCSSQSGHNTVSWYQQALGQGPQFIFQYYREEENGRGNFPPRFSGLQFPNYSSELNVNALELDDSALYLCASSLDFVGGANVLFFGSGTQLSVL.

Remarks on this clone: The CDR3 end is not reached by the read, which stops 3 residues before it; the germline J gene fills it in. V gene TRBV7-2 combines with J gene TRBJ1-2, with a possible D match to TRBD1 (6 bases). Germline values: CDR1 SGHTA, CDR2 FQGNSA. The CDR3 has 14 residues. The sequenced part of the CDR3 DNA is TGTGCCAGCAGCGCACAGGGCCGAGCAGATACC. Protein: CASSAQGRADT. The CDR3 as a whole reads CASSAQGRADTYTF.